This T cell receptor (beta chain) was captured by sequencing in a study of regulatory T cells in long-lasting Graves disease. Study results and caveats: Limited sample numbers may have lowered accuracy.

Relying on iRepertoire HTBI primers and Arm-PCR of CDR3 regions, the team built TCR beta libraries. TCRdb called the multiplex PCR reads again in MiXCR, with one record for every CDR3 protein. Seen here are fewer than 500,000 distinct CDR3 sequences, 15% to 20% observed once, and the top ten hold 9.5% to 15%. This clonotype was counted at least ten times. What it binds is unknown. The ends were cut back, 8 bases at V and 3 bases at J, with 14 bases in the middle. Germline lookup yields CDR1 SGHTA and CDR2 FQGNSA. This CDR3 region has 14 residues. Time point: newly diagnosed GD, antithyroid drugs for less than 3 months. Preparation of the TCR library used RNA extracted from PBMCs. The same sample was also studied in work on T cells in Graves' hyperthyroidism and ophthalmopathy. According to that study: Stable disease denoted Graves' hyperthyroidism without ophthalmopathy progression within 18 months.

J is TRBJ2-1 and V is TRBV7-2, with a possible D match to TRBD2 (5 bases). Sequencing was performed on peripheral blood mononuclear cells (PBMCs), taken at new diagnosis, from a patient treated with antithyroid drugs. The receptor comes from a man between 35 and 55 years old with Graves disease. The CDR3 nucleotides read TGTGCCAGCGGCAGGAGCGGAGGCTACAATGAGCAGTTCTTC. Its translation: CASGRSGGYNEQFF.